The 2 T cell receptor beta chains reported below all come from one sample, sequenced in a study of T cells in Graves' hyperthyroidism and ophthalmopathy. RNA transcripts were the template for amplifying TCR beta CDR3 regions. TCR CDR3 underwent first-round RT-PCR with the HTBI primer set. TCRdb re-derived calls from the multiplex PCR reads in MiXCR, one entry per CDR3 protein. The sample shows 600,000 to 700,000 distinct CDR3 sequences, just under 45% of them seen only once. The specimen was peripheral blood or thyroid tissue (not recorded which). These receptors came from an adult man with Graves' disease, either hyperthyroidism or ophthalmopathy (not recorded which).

CDR3 DNA sequence: TGTGCCAGCAACCCCAGCGGGCAGGGGTCGGAACTGTTTTTT. Its translation: CASNPSGQGSELFF. The chain employs TRBV2 and TRBJ1-4, with D maybe TRBD1 (6 bases). The germline V gene has CDR1 SNHLY and CDR2 FYNNEI. The CDR3 extends over 14 amino acids. With 7 bases removed from V and 12 bases from J, the gap between germline ends came to 21 bases. Looking up the rest from reference TRBV2 and TRBJ1-4 gives the full variable domain: EPEVTQTPSHQVTQMGQEVILRCVPISNHLYFYWYRQILGQKVEFLVSFYNNEISEKSEIFDDQFSVERPDGSNFTLKIRSTKLEDSAMYFCASNPSGQGSELFFGSGTQLSVL.

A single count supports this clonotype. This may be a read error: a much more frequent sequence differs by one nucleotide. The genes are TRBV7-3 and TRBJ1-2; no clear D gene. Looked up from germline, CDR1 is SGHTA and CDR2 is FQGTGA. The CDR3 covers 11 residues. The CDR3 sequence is CASSLVDGCTF. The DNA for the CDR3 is TGTGCCAGCAGCTTAGTAGATGGCTGCACCTTC.